This T cell receptor beta chain comes out of a study of blood T cell repertoires in COVID-19. On the study more broadly: Samples representing acute and convalescent COVID-19 were sourced from the United States, Italy and Spain. PBMCs, B-cell-depleted T cells, or T cells provided the cDNA or gDNA that made up the material.

The CDR3 length is 14 residues. V trimming: 4 bases; J trimming: 2 bases; junction bases outside the gene matches: 5. Germline CDR1 SGHNT, CDR2 YYREEE (reference sequence). As processed by the authors: Using reference gene primer amplification, nucleated cell counts were estimated. Here immunoSEQ multiplex PCR was the method, and the copy in TCRdb shows in-frame clones only, minus some. V, J and clone size derive from that table, while D and trimming were established from the DNA sequence. The sample comprises about 58,000 clones, around 85% of which are singletons, and more than 7% rests with the top ten.

This chain links TRBV5-4 with TRBJ1-1; 7 bases map to TRBD1. This receptor was obtained from a woman between 70 and 85 years old with active COVID-19. Specimen: peripheral blood. Here the CDR3 DNA reads TGTGCCAGCAGCCGTCAGGGGGAAAACACTGAAGCTTTCTTT. Translation: CASSRQGENTEAFF.